Sequencing of this T cell receptor beta chain was carried out in a study of PD-1 blockade in classical Hodgkin lymphoma. This sample's time point: cycle 4 day 1 (C4D1), after less than 7 weeks of nivolumab. Brentuximab vedotin exposure varied, and every patient relapsed after autologous stem cell transplantation. TCRdb's copy holds only in-frame clones and misses some; the assay was immunoSEQ multiplex PCR. The data hold tens of thousands of clones, with approximately 90% observed a single time. This CDR3 region has 11 residues. Germline lookup yields CDR1 SQVTM and CDR2 ANQGSEA. V was pared by 6 bases and J by 5 bases, with 10 bases between.

The clonotype comes from a human donor with classical Hodgkin lymphoma. This chain links TRBV29-1 with TRBJ1-1, with D unresolved. This sample comprised peripheral blood mononuclear cells (PBMCs), obtained before the fourth cycle of nivolumab. The CDR3 DNA sequence: TGCAGCGTACGGCATGGGACTGAAGCTTTCTTT. Protein product: CSVRHGTEAFF.